This entry concerns a single T cell receptor beta chain. Its antigen target is currently unknown. Within one base of it there is no much larger clone, and no base qualities were kept. The source of the sample is a study of post-analysis software for immune sequencing data (dated by TCRdb to 2015 to 2017). Looking at the study overall: Recorded disease courses included relapsing-remitting, secondary progressive and progressive-relapsing multiple sclerosis, with some patients lacking subtype annotation. A subset of samples was prepared in parallel using single-end sample barcoding, then pooled and co-amplified after Illumina adapter ligation. The patient repertoires were set against under 13 previously published healthy control repertoires from donors whose ages ranged from about 6 to 27 years.

To demonstrate the VDJtools post-analysis software, the study profiled TCR beta repertoires from the peripheral blood of approximately twelve young patients with multiple sclerosis. The multiple sclerosis patients were children and adolescents between about 6 and 15 years of age. CDR1 SQVTM and CDR2 ANQGSEA were looked up in the germline V gene. Trimming accounts for 5 bases at V and 1 base at J, while the number of junction bases matched to no gene is 2. The CDR3, from cysteine to phenylalanine, totals 14 residues. The read is trimmed to its CDR3 DNA, 42 bases read in frame from base 1. Overall study outcomes, separate from this receptor: The multiple sclerosis patient group was slightly younger than the control group. When samples were clustered directly using the F measure, samples prepared in the same batch co-clustered strongly, which prompted a batch-effect correction. Significantly higher frequencies in patients than in controls were found for five TRBV segments, including TRBV5-6, TRBV5-1 and TRBV20-1. Multiple sclerosis patients had significantly lower normalized Chao1 diversity than controls, a result that suggests substantial peripheral T-cell clonal expansion.

Libraries were prepared through PCR. Sequencing was carried out with an Illumina HiSeq 2500. To reduce PCR and sequencing biases, unique molecular identifiers were incorporated into the TCR beta cDNA libraries. Per 1 to 10 million input T cells, 500,000 or so cDNA molecules were obtained, such that each molecule approximated one T cell. The patient libraries were prepared and sequenced with the same protocol used for the earlier healthy control dataset. Within a given batch, samples were prepared together, multiplexed and sequenced on the same HiSeq lane. In the original analysis: MIGEC was used to process the raw barcoded reads, and molecular identifier groups with only a single read were discarded before consensus assembly and CDR3 extraction. VDJtools was used for post-analysis of the clonotype tables, with diversity normalized by down-sampling every dataset to the smallest sample size. To correct batch-related cross-sample contamination, repertoire overlap clustering matched CDR3 amino acid sequences but not nucleotide sequences. In-frame beta chains were kept once TCRdb had trimmed the public reads at Q25 with fastp and called clones with MiXCR. Rows merge per CDR3 protein into single entries with the most common DNA and genes. In this record, the V and J calls reflect TCRdb's handling and not the investigators' own analysis. This sample lists roughly 200,000 distinct CDR3 sequences; 29% were detected once. Jointly, the top ten make up about 3.7% of the sample.

Sequences were obtained from blood. The sequence came from a girl aged 2 to 17 with multiple sclerosis. Recombination linked TRBV29-1 to TRBJ2-2; 9 central bases correspond to TRBD1. The CDR3 sequence is CSVWDRENTGELFF. The nucleotide sequence is TGCAGCGTTTGGGACAGGGAGAACACCGGGGAGCTGTTTTTT.